This TCR beta chain is drawn from a study of T cell responses to AZD1222 COVID-19 vaccine. Study-level results: The donor cohort was predominantly white British with a female majority, and clonal diversity may have been underestimated. Of the AZD1222 recipients, only five to seven were seropositive at baseline. CD4 TCRs covered the whole spike, strongest at regions 160-218 and 743-854. Elevations in Spike-specific TCR breadth and depth followed administration of two AZD1222 doses.

Sequencing used immunoSEQ multiplex PCR; TCRdb keeps in-frame clones, though not all of them. The sample has 85,000 to 95,000 clones; about 90% are singletons. To note about this clone: Its matching antigen is unknown.

The V gene's germline CDR1 is MNHEY and CDR2 SVGAGI. This CDR3 has 16 residues. Deletions cut 3 bases from V and 7 bases from J, with 18 bases between. The source material was peripheral blood, sampled on day 0 of AZD1222 vaccination. The chain is built from TRBV6-5 and TRBJ1-4; D is ambiguous. The TCR was taken from an adult in good health. This chain's CDR3 is CASSYRAMTVREKLFF. CDR3 sequence (DNA): TGTGCCAGCAGTTATCGGGCTATGACTGTACGTGAAAAACTGTTTTTT.